The entry below describes one TCR beta chain. Its antigen is not yet known. There are no base qualities to consult, and no much larger clone falls within one base. The sample belongs to a study of T-cell memory formation after mild COVID-19 (TCRdb year 2021). For the study in its entirety: Most TCR sequence clusters were specific to one of the two donors. Longitudinal TCRalpha and TCRbeta repertoire sequencing tracked T-cell clones expanding and contracting after mild COVID-19 in a couple of donors. Two young, previously healthy adult volunteers, one female and one male, were included in the cohort. Findings and caveats that apply to the study as a whole: Contracting CD4+ clones were located mainly in the CM and EM memory subsets, whereas CD8+ clones were found to be enriched in EMRA. Balanced CD4/CD8 phenotypes were observed for clones contracting from day 15 to 85, whereas a bias towards CD4+ was observed for a second wave of clones expanding from day 15 to 37. Some responding clones were detected in pre-infection memory, suggesting pre-existing cross-reactive memory T cells joined the SARS-CoV-2 response. Only two mild cases were covered in the study, and larger cohorts including severe cases with pre-infection samples were considered necessary. Whether the second-wave clones peaking on day 37 were SARS-CoV-2 specific was not confirmed.

Ficoll-Paque density gradient centrifugation was the method used to isolate PBMCs. The germline V gene provides CDR1 KGHSH and CDR2 LQKENI. Trimming removed 6 bases from V and 0 bases from J, leaving 14 bases between the germline ends. Including cysteine and phenylalanine, the CDR3 has 16 amino acids. The entry retains the CDR3 DNA only, 48 bases that are in frame from base 1. TCRdb shows the sequencer as Illumina NovaSeq 6000. cDNA libraries for TCRalpha and TCRbeta were prepared by 5'RACE using constant-segment primers, with sample barcodes and unique molecular identifiers added. Trizol reagent was used to extract RNA from every sample. Amplification of the libraries took two PCR steps, and the second step added a second sample barcode plus Illumina TruSeq adapters. Sequencing of libraries was performed on an Illumina NovaSeq with 2 x 150 bp paired-end reads. In the authors' own workflow: Reads were demultiplexed and collapsed into UMI-guided consensus sequences with migec v1.2.7. Using mixcr v2.1.11, UMI consensuses were aligned to TRA and TRB V and J templates and then assembled into clonotypes. A clonotype was counted as expanded or contracted only if both edgeR and NoisET called the change significant, with noise models trained on biological replicates. For edgeR calls, the cutoffs were a false discovery rate-adjusted p below 0.01 and a log2 fold-change threshold of 1. As an exploratory analysis of dynamics, PCA with hierarchical clustering was applied to max-normalized trajectories of the 1000 most abundant clonotypes. Each responding clone was given a CD4 or CD8 phenotype based on the CD4+ and CD8+ repertoires, which had been sequenced separately. Through fastp at Q25 and MiXCR, TCRdb rebuilt clones from the public reads, retaining in-frame beta chains. Each entry is one CDR3 protein sequence, shown with its most common DNA and genes. What appears here as the V and J calls and clone size reflects TCRdb's work, not the paper's. This sample gives 340,000 or so distinct CDR3 sequences in total; 10% to 15% of them show up just once. About a fifth of the sample lies in the top ten.

This sequence originates from a young man who had mild COVID-19 (a few samples of this study predate the infection). The sample titles of this study are shuffled in the database, so cell type and time point are left out; the donor was told from shared clones. The sequencing input was PBMCs or a T cell subset sorted from them (not recorded which). The chain employs TRBV18 and TRBJ1-4; the D gene lacks a confident call. The nucleotides read TGTGCCAGCTCCCTAGGAGTGCCTACAACTAATGAAAAACTGTTTTTT. This is translated as CASSLGVPTTNEKLFF.